Sequencing of this T cell receptor (beta chain) was carried out in a study of T cell changes during pregnancy in multiple sclerosis (dated by TCRdb to the late 2010s). The study in broad terms: The study looked at changes in the T cell repertoire across pregnancy in women with multiple sclerosis.

The library came from the immunoSEQ multiplex PCR assay. Here the immuneACCESS table is served through TCRdb, limited to in-frame sequences with V and J called. Missing clones are a known gap in these copies; in checked studies unresolved V genes cover under half, and the rest lacks a known reason. The sample data list tens of thousands of clones, and approximately 91% of these were observed just once. Together, the top ten hold 4% to 5.5% of the sample. CDR1 and CDR2 are drawn from the germline V gene: MDHEN, SYDVKM. V loses 6 bases, J loses 3 bases, and the germline ends lie 9 bases apart. The CDR3 runs 13 residues from the cysteine to the phenylalanine. Only the CDR3 DNA stays, 39 bases, in frame from base 1. This clone is categorized as large (0.1 to 1%). Its antigen is still unknown. No clone much larger than this one lies a single base away; base qualities are absent.

This chain joins TRBV28 to TRBJ1-5; no confident D gene assignment can be made. Sequenced here: peripheral blood, sampled in the second trimester of pregnancy. The sequence was collected from a female donor in good health, enrolled as a control in a pregnancy study. The CDR3 in this case is CASSRGYNQPQHF. The nucleotide sequence is given as TGTGCCAGCAGCCGCGGTTACAATCAGCCCCAGCATTTT.